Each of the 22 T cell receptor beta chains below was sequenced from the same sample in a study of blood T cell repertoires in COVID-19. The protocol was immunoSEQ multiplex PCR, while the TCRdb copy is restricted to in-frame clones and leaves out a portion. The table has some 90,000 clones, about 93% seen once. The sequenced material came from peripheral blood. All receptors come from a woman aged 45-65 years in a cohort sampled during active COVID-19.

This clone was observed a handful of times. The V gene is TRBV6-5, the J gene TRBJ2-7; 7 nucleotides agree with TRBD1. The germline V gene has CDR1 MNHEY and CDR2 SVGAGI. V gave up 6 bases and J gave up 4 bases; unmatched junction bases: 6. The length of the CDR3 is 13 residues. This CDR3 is CASSLNRGYEQYF. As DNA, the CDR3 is TGTGCCAGCAGCCTAAACAGGGGTTACGAGCAGTACTTC.

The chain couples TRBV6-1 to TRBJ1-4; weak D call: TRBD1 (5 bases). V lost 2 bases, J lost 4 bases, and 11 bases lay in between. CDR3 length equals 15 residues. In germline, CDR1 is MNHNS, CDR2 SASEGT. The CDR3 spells CASSEWGTRNEKLFF. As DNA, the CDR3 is TGTGCCAGCAGTGAATGGGGCACACGTAATGAAAAACTGTTTTTT.

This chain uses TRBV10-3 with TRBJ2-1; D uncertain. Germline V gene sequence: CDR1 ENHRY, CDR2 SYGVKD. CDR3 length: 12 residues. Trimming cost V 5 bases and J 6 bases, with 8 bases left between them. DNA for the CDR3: TGTGCCATCAGTTCCAGTGGCAATGAGCAGTTCTTC. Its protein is CAISSSGNEQFF.

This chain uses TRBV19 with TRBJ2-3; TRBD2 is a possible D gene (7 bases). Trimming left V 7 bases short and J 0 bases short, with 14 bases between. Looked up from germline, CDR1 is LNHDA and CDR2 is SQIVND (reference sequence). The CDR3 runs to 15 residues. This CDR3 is CASTNRGASTDTQYF. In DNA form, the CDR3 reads TGTGCCAGTACCAACCGGGGGGCCAGCACAGATACGCAGTATTTT. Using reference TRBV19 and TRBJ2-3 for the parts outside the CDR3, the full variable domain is DGGITQSPKYLFRKEGQNVTLSCEQNLNHDAMYWYRQDPGQGLRLIYYSQIVNDFQKGDIAEGYSVSREKKESFPLTVTSAQKNPTAFYLCASTNRGASTDTQYFGPGTRLTVL.

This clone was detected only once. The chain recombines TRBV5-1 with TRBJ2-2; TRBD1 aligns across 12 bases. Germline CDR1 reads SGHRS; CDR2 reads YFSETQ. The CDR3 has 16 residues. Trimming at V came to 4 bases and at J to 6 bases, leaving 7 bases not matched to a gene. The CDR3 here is CASSHLGQGAAGELFF. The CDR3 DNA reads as TGCGCCAGCAGCCACCTGGGACAGGGGGCTGCCGGGGAGCTGTTTTTT. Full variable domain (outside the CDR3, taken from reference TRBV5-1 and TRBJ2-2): KAGVTQTPRYLIKTRGQQVTLSCSPISGHRSVSWYQQTPGQGLQFLFEYFSETQRNKGNFPGRFSGRQFSNSRSEMNVSTLELGDSALYLCASSHLGQGAAGELFFGEGSRLTVL.

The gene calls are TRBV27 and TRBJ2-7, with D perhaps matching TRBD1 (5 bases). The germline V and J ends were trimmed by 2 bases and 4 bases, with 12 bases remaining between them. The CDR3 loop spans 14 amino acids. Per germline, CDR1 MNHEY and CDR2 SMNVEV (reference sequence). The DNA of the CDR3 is TGTGCCAGCAGTTTAGTTAGGGGTAGGTACGAGCAGTACTTC. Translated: CASSLVRGRYEQYF.

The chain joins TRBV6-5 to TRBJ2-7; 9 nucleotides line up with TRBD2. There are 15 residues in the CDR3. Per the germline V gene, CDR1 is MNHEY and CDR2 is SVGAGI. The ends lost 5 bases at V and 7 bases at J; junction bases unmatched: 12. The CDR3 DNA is TGTGCCAGCAGTCCCCAGCTAGCGGGATCGAGAGAGCAGTACTTC. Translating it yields CASSPQLAGSREQYF.

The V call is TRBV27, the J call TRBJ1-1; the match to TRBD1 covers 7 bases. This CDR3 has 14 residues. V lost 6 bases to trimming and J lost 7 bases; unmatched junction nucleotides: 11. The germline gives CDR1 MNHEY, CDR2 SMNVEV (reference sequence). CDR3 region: CASSSRQGGDEAFF. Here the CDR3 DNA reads TGTGCCAGCAGCAGTAGACAGGGTGGTGATGAAGCTTTCTTT.

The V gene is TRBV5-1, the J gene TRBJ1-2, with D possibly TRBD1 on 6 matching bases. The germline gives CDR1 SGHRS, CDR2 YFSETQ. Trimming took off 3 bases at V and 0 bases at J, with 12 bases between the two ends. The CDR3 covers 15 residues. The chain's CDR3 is CASSWGTYANYGYTF. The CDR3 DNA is TGCGCCAGCAGCTGGGGGACATATGCTAACTATGGCTACACCTTC.

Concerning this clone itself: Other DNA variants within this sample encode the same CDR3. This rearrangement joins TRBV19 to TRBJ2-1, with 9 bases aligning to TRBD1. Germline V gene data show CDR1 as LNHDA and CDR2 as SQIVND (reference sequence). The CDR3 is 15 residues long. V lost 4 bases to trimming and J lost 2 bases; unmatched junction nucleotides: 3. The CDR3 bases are TGTGCCAGTAGTACGGGGACAGGGACCTACAATGAGCAGTTCTTC. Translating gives CASSTGTGTYNEQFF.

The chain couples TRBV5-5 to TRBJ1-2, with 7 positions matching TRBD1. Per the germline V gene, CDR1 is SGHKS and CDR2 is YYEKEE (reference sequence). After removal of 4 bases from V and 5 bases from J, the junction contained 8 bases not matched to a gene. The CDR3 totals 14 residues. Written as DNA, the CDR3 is TGTGCCAGCAGCAGACAGGGAATCCCATATGGCTACACCTTC. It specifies CASSRQGIPYGYTF.

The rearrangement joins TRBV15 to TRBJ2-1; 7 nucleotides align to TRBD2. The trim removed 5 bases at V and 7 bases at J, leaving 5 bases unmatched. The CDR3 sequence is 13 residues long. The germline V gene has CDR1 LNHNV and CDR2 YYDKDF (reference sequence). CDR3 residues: CATSAGDGNEQFF. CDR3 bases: TGTGCCACCAGCGCGGGGGACGGGAATGAGCAGTTCTTC.

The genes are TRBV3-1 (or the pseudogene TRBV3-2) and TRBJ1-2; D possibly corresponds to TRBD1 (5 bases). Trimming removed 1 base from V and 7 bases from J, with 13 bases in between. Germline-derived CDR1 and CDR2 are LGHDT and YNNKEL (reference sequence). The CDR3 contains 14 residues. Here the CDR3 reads CASSQGEGRGGYTF. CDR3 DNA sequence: TGTGCCAGCAGCCAAGGGGAGGGAAGGGGTGGCTACACCTTC.

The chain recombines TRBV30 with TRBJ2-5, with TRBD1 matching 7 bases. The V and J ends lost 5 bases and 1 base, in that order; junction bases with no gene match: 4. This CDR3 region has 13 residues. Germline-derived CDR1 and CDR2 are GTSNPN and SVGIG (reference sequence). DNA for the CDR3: TGTGCCTGGGTACAGGGGTCCCAAGAGACCCAGTACTTC. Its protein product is CAWVQGSQETQYF.

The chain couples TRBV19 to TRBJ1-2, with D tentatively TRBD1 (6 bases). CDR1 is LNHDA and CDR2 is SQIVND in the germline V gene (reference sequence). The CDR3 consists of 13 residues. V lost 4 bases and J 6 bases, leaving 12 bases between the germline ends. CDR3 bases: TGTGCCAGTAGTAACCTTCCAGGGGATGGCTACACCTTC. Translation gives CASSNLPGDGYTF.

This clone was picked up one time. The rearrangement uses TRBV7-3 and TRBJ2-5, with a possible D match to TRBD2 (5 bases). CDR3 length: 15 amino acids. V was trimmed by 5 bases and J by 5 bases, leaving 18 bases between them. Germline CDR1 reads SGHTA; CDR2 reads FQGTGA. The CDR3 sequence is CASSPTGYSGETQYF. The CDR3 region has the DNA TGTGCCAGCAGCCCTACGGGATACTCGGGGGAGACCCAGTACTTC.

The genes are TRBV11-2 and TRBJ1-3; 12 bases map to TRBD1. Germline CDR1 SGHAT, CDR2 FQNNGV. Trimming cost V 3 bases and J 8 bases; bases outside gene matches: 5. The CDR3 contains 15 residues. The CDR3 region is CASSFPGQGAYTIYF. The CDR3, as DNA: TGTGCCAGCAGCTTCCCGGGACAGGGGGCCTACACCATATATTTT.

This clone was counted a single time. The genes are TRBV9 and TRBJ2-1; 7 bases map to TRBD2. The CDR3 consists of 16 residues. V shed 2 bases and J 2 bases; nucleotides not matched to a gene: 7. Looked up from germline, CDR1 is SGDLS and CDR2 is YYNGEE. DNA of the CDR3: TGTGCCAGCAGCGTCTCCCCGCGGGGGACCTACAATGAGCAGTTCTTC. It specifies CASSVSPRGTYNEQFF.

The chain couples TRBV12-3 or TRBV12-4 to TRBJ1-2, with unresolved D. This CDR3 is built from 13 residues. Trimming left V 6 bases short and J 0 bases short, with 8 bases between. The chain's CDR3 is CASSVPPNYGYTF. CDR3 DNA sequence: TGTGCCAGCAGCGTCCCTCCTAACTATGGCTACACCTTC.

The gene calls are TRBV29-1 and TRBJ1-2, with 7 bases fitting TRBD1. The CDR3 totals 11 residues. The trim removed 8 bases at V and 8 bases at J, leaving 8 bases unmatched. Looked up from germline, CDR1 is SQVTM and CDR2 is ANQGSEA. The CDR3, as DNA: TGCAGCATTGCAGGGGGACAAGGCTACACCTTC. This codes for CSIAGGQGYTF.

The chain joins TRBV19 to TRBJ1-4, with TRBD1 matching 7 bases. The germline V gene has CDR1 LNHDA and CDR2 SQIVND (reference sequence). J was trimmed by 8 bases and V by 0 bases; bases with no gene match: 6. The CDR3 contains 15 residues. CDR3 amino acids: CASSIEGGHGEKLFF. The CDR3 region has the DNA TGTGCCAGTAGTATAGAAGGGGGCCACGGCGAAAAACTGTTTTTT.

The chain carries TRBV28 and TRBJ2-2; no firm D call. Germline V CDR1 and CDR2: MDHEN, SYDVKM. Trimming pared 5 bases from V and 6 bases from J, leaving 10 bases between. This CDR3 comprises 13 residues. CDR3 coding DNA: TGTGCCAGCAGTATTACGAGGTCCGGGGAGCTGTTTTTT. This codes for CASSITRSGELFF. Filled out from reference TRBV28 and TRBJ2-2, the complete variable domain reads DVKVTQSSRYLVKRTGEKVFLECVQDMDHENMFWYRQDPGLGLRLIYFSYDVKMKEKGDIPEGYSVSREKKERFSLILESASTNQTSMYLCASSITRSGELFFGEGSRLTVL.